This T cell receptor (beta chain) was sequenced for a study of blood T cells in healthy people across ages. Study-level findings and limits: A roughly linear age-dependent decrease characterized TCR beta diversity per million T cells. Donor CMV status was unknown, possibly confounding expanded clonotype changes. The lack of PBMC sorting stopped any conclusive naive versus antigen-experienced comparison.

Concerning this clonotype itself: Its target is unknown.

Alongside a J-beta primer mix, a sample-barcoded 5' primer served in a second PCR lasting roughly 7 to 11 cycles. TCRdb passed the 5' RACE reads through MiXCR, listing each CDR3 protein once. Of 1,500,000 or so distinct CDR3 sequences in the sample, 59% were seen once. This TCR came from a man between 18 and 35 years old in good health. Source material: blood.

CDR3 amino acids: CASSTQGQEPQHF. CDR3 nucleotide sequence: TGTGCCAGCAGTACACAGGGGCAGGAGCCCCAGCATTTT. This chain connects TRBV12-3 or TRBV12-4 to TRBJ1-5; the match to TRBD1 covers 7 bases. Unmatched junction bases numbered 6, after V lost 5 bases and J lost 8 bases. CDR3 length: 13 residues.